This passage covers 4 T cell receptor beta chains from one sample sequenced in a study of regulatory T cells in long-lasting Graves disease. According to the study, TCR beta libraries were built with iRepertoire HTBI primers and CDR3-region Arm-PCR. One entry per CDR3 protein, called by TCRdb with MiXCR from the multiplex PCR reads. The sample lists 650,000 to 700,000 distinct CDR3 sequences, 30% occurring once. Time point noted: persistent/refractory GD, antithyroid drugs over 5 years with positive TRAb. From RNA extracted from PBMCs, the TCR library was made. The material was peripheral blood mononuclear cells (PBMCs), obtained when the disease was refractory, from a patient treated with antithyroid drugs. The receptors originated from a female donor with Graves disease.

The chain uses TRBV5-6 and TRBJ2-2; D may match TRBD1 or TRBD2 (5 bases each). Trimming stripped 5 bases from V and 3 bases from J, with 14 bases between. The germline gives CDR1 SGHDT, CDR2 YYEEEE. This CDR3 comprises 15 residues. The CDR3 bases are TGTGCCAGCAGTCATAGGGACCCTTACACCGGGGAGCTGTTTTTT. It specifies CASSHRDPYTGELFF. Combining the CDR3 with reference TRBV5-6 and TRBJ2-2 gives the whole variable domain DAGVTQSPTHLIKTRGQQVTLRCSPKSGHDTVSWYQQALGQGPQFIFQYYEEEERQRGNFPDRFSGHQFPNYSSELNVNALLLGDSALYLCASSHRDPYTGELFFGEGSRLTVL.

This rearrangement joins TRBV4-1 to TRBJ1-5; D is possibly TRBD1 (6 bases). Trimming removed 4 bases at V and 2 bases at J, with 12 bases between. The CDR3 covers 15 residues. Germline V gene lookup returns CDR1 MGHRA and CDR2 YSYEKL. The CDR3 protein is CASSRRDIGNQPQHF. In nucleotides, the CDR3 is TGCGCCAGCAGCCGCCGGGACATCGGCAATCAGCCCCAGCATTTT.

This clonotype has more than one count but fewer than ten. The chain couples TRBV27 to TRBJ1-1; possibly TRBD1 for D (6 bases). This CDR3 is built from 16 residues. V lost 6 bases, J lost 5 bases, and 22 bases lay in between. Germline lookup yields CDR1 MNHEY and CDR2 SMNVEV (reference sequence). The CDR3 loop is CASRRNKGVKGTEAFF. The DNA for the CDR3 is TGTGCCAGCAGACGAAATAAGGGGGTGAAGGGAACTGAAGCTTTCTTT.

The CDR3 spells CAWSTRLSYEQYF. In DNA form, the CDR3 reads TGTGCCTGGAGTACCCGTCTCTCCTACGAGCAGTACTTC. V usage is TRBV30 and J usage is TRBJ2-7; unclear D gene. The ends were cut back, 2 bases at V and 0 bases at J, with 8 bases in the middle. CDR3 length: 13 amino acids. Germline assignment: CDR1 GTSNPN and CDR2 SVGIG (reference sequence).